This T cell receptor (beta chain) was profiled in a study (dated by TCRdb to 2015 to 2016). A note on the overall study: In people whose bodies naturally kept HIV infection under control, the researchers looked into where HIV persistence comes from.

By sample share, this clonotype is large (0.1 to 1%). Its antigen has not been determined. Base qualities are not recorded, but no much larger clone differs from it by a single base. The library was made by 5' RACE. TCRdb lists the instrument as Illumina HiSeq 2000. Using fastp at Q25 and MiXCR, TCRdb reprocessed the public reads and kept productive beta chains. Each entry is one CDR3 protein sequence, shown with its most common DNA and genes. A total of approximately 430 distinct CDR3 sequences appear in this sample, roughly 8.2% of them only once. Roughly half of the sample belongs to the ten largest clones. V and J are truncated by 7 bases and 3 bases respectively, leaving an intervening sequence of 16 bases. From the germline V gene, CDR1 is SGHAT and CDR2 is FQNNGV. From cysteine to phenylalanine, the CDR3 is 14 amino acids long. Just CDR3 DNA is preserved here, 42 bases in frame from base 1.

The sample comprised effector memory T cells from blood PBMCs. The cell subset or site label, as the study defines it: effector memory CD4+ T cells. This receptor was obtained from a male donor with HIV. The chain uses TRBV11-2 and TRBJ2-7; D gene: possibly TRBD1, on 6 matching bases. The nucleotide sequence reads TGTGCCAGCAAATCCCTTACAGGGTTCTACGAGCAGTACTTC. The translation is CASKSLTGFYEQYF.